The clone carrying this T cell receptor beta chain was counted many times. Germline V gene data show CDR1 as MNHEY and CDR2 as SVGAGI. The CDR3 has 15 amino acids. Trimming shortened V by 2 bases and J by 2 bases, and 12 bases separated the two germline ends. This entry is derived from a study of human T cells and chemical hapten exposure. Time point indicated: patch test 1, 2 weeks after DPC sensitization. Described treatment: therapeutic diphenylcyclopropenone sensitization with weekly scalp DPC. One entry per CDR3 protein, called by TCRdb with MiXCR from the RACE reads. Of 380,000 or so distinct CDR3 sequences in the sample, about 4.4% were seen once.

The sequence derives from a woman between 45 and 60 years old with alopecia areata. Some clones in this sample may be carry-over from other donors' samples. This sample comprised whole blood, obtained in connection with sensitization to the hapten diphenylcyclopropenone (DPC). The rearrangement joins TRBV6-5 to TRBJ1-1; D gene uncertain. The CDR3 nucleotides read TGTGCCAGCAGTTACGCCAACAGAGGAAACACTGAAGCTTTCTTT. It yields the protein CASSYANRGNTEAFF.